The subject of this entry is one TCR beta chain. This sample stems from a study of cytomegalovirus exposure and HLA in healthy donors. In the study overall: T cells numbering about 180 million yielded 117 million unique TCR beta sequences in an earlier analysis.

It was with 60 Vbeta and 13 Jbeta primers that the PCR ran. Clones were read by immunoSEQ multiplex PCR, and TCRdb kept only the in-frame ones, dropping some. There are 180,000 or so clones in the sample; around 62% occur only once, and roughly 2.9% lies in the top ten. Healthy bone marrow donors supplied every sample. Donors likely had unrecorded immune exposures despite being nominally healthy when sampled. CDR1 is SGHTA, CDR2 FQGNSA, per germline. V gave up 8 bases and J gave up 10 bases; unmatched junction bases: 17. This CDR3 comprises 15 residues. J is TRBJ2-1 and V is TRBV7-2; 7 nucleotides agree with TRBD2. Sequenced: PBMCs. The clonotype originates from a man aged 40-55 years in good health and CMV-seronegative. As DNA, the CDR3 is TGTGCCAGCGACGGGGGAGGGCCCCGGGGCAAAGAGCAGTTCTTC. It specifies CASDGGGPRGKEQFF.